The 23 T cell receptor beta chains in this list originate from one sample, sequenced in a study of post-analysis software for immune sequencing data. Findings and caveats of the study: In patients, about 5 TRBV segments were more frequent than in controls, with TRBV5-6, TRBV5-1 and TRBV20-1 among them.

Prepared TCR beta cDNA libraries contained unique molecular identifiers. One entry per CDR3 protein results from TCRdb running MiXCR on the PCR reads. The sample lists roughly 400,000 distinct CDR3 sequences; less than 40% were seen once. No antigen has been assigned to these receptors. Specimen: blood. These receptors originate from a girl aged 2 to 10 with multiple sclerosis.

A few counts support this clonotype. The gene calls are TRBV14 and TRBJ2-5; perhaps TRBD2 as D (6 bases). Germline-derived CDR1 and CDR2 are SGHDN and FVKESK. There are 13 residues in the CDR3. V lost 5 bases and J lost 4, with 11 bases in between. CDR3 DNA sequence: TGTGCCAGCAGCGGCGGGACGGCAGAGACCCAGTACTTC. Its translation is CASSGGTAETQYF.

A note on this clonotype: At one boundary the junction diverges from the germline segment, which might be a read error. The V and J genes are TRBV24-1 and TRBJ2-1, with TRBD2 matching over 11 bases. CDR3 size: 17 residues. In germline, CDR1 is KGHDR, CDR2 SFDVKD. The CDR3 reads CATSDPDVTSGDNERFF. CDR3 bases: TGTGCCACCAGTGATCCGGATGTGACTAGCGGGGACAATGAGCGGTTCTTC.

This clonotype came up a few times. The chain joins TRBV7-9 to TRBJ1-5; no firm D call. CDR1 is SEHNR, CDR2 FQNEAQ, per germline (reference sequence). The CDR3 runs to 13 residues. With 1 base removed from V and 9 bases from J, the gap between germline ends came to 10 bases. CDR3 coding DNA: TGTGCCAGCAGCTTAGAGTTGGACTCGCCCCAGCATTTT. This codes for CASSLELDSPQHF.

J is TRBJ2-5 and V is TRBV5-4; 7 bases are shared with TRBD1. V lost 4 bases, J lost 5 bases, and 11 bases stayed unmatched. Per germline, CDR1 SGHNT and CDR2 YYREEE (reference sequence). The CDR3 is 15 residues long. CDR3 DNA: TGTGCCAGCAGCGCCCAACAGGGGTCGTCTGAGACCCAGTACTTC. Its protein product is CASSAQQGSSETQYF. The full variable domain, rest sourced from reference TRBV5-4 and TRBJ2-5, is ETGVTQSPTHLIKTRGQQVTLRCSSQSGHNTVSWYQQALGQGPQFIFQYYREEENGRGNFPPRFSGLQFPNYSSELNVNALELDDSALYLCASSAQQGSSETQYFGPGTRLLVL.

This clonotype was observed a few times. The chain joins TRBV29-1 to TRBJ1-5; perhaps TRBD1 as D (5 bases). The V gene lost 6 bases and the J gene lost 3 bases, with 9 bases spanning the gap. Germline V gene sequence: CDR1 SQVTM, CDR2 ANQGSEA. The CDR3 contains 12 residues. The CDR3 is CSVRDVNQPQHF. CDR3 nucleotides: TGCAGCGTCCGGGACGTCAATCAGCCCCAGCATTTT. Full variable domain (remainder filled in from reference TRBV29-1 and TRBJ1-5): SAVISQKPSRDICQRGTSLTIQCQVDSQVTMMFWYRQQPGQSLTLIATANQGSEATYESGFVIDKFPISRPNLTFSTLTVSNMSPEDSSIYLCSVRDVNQPQHFGDGTRLSIL.

This clonotype has just a few counts. The chain couples TRBV27 to TRBJ1-2; TRBD1 aligns across 8 bases. The CDR3 contains 14 residues. Germline V gene lookup returns CDR1 MNHEY and CDR2 SMNVEV (reference sequence). V lost 3 bases and J lost 2; bases outside the gene matches: 2. In DNA form, the CDR3 reads TGTGCCAGCAGTTTCCAGGGGGCGAACTATGGCTACACCTTC. Residues: CASSFQGANYGYTF.

The gene calls are TRBV13 and TRBJ2-4, with 8 bases that match TRBD2. Unmatched junction bases numbered 1, after V lost 3 bases and J lost 6 bases. The CDR3 covers 13 residues. Germline-derived CDR1 and CDR2 are PRHDT and FYEKMQ (reference sequence). CDR3 in DNA: TGTGCCAGCAGCTTCGGGACTAGAAACATTCAGTACTTC. It codes for CASSFGTRNIQYF.

The sample holds a few counts of this clonotype. The V gene is TRBV20-1, the J gene TRBJ2-3; 7 nucleotides align to TRBD1. The CDR3 covers 15 residues. Per germline, CDR1 DFQATT and CDR2 SNEGSKA (reference sequence). V was clipped by 0 bases and J by 6 bases; unmatched bases: 9. CDR3 sequence: CSARDLTTGQDTQYF. In DNA form, the CDR3 reads TGCAGTGCTAGAGATCTTACGACAGGGCAGGATACGCAGTATTTT.

The gene calls are TRBV5-6 and TRBJ1-2; no clear D. This CDR3 has 16 amino acids. Trimming cost V 0 bases and J 0 bases, with 12 bases left between them. The germline V gene has CDR1 SGHDT and CDR2 YYEEEE. Written as DNA, the CDR3 is TGTGCCAGCAGCTTGGGGTGGAGGGCTACTAACTATGGCTACACCTTC. This encodes CASSLGWRATNYGYTF.

The chain uses TRBV3-1 and TRBJ2-5, with D possibly being TRBD1 (6 bases). CDR1 and CDR2 (germline): LGHDT, YNNKEL (reference sequence). V was clipped by 5 bases and J by 4 bases, with 20 bases between them. CDR3 length equals 16 residues. The CDR3: CASSGSGTSYSETQYF. The DNA for the CDR3 is TGTGCCAGCAGCGGATCCGGGACATCTTACTCAGAGACCCAGTACTTC.

The V call is TRBV21-1, the J call TRBJ2-7. TRBV21-1 is deemed a pseudogene. The CDR3 runs 15 residues. CDR3 bases: TGTGCCAGCAGCAAAAGTACAGCCGATCGAAACGAGCAGTACTTC. Translated, it gives CASSKSTADRNEQYF.

The genes are TRBV4-1 and TRBJ2-1; TRBD1 matches at 7 bases. The CDR3 spans 14 residues. V was pared by 4 bases and J by 12 bases, with 12 bases of the junction left unmatched. CDR1 and CDR2 from the germline V gene are MGHRA and YSYEKL. The DNA of the CDR3 is TGCGCCAGCAGCCCTCAGGACAGGAGCCTTTGGCAGTTCTTC. This sequence encodes CASSPQDRSLWQFF.

This clonotype was counted only a few times. V usage is TRBV7-2 and J usage is TRBJ1-5; D is ambiguous. V was cut by 1 base and J by 3 bases, with 10 bases left in between. The CDR3 totals 15 residues. The germline V gene has CDR1 SGHTA and CDR2 FQGNSA. The CDR3 here is CASSLDWGFNQPQHF. For the CDR3, the DNA is TGTGCCAGCAGCTTAGATTGGGGTTTCAATCAGCCCCAGCATTTT.

The rearrangement joins TRBV6-5 to TRBJ1-4, with D uncertain. The CDR3 extends over 14 amino acids. Germline V CDR1 and CDR2: MNHEY, SVGAGI. Trimming took 0 bases from V and 7 from J, leaving 9 bases between them. CDR3 bases: TGTGCCAGCAGTTACTCGGTTGCCGTTGAAAAACTGTTTTTT. Protein sequence: CASSYSVAVEKLFF.

The chain is built from TRBV5-1 and TRBJ2-5; tentatively, D is TRBD2 (5 bases). The V gene's germline CDR1 is SGHRS and CDR2 YFSETQ. The CDR3 is 13 residues long. V was shortened by 1 base and J by 5 bases, with 9 bases between the two germline ends. The CDR3 DNA is TGCGCCAGCAGCTTGCCACTAGGGGAGACCCAGTACTTC. Amino acids: CASSLPLGETQYF.

This clonotype was found a few times. J is TRBJ2-7 and V is TRBV4-2; D unresolved. Per the germline V gene, CDR1 is LGHNA and CDR2 is YNFKEQ. The CDR3 is made up of 15 amino acids. V was clipped by 1 base and J by 1 base, with 11 bases between them. Here the CDR3 DNA reads TGTGCCAGCAGCCAAGTTAACAGCTTATCCTACGAGCAGTACTTC. It translates to CASSQVNSLSYEQYF.

This clonotype was counted a few times. V and J are TRBV20-1 and TRBJ2-7; TRBD2 matches 13 bases. The CDR3 consists of 14 residues. CDR1 and CDR2 (germline): DFQATT, SNEGSKA (reference sequence). V lost 3 bases to trimming and J lost 6 bases; unmatched junction nucleotides: 5. The CDR3 reads CSASTSGRAGEQYF. CDR3 nucleotides: TGCAGTGCTAGTACTAGCGGGAGGGCCGGCGAGCAGTACTTC.

The chain recombines TRBV6-2 or TRBV6-3 with TRBJ2-1; 7 nucleotides line up with TRBD2. Germline lookup yields CDR1 MNHEY and CDR2 SVGEGT. The CDR3 extends over 15 amino acids. V gave up 6 bases and J gave up 12 bases; unmatched junction bases: 17. The chain's CDR3 is CASRTRGGGGLRQFF. DNA for the CDR3: TGTGCCAGCAGGACCCGTGGTGGGGGGGGGTTGAGGCAGTTCTTC.

This chain joins TRBV10-3 and TRBJ2-5; TRBD1 matches 7 bases. CDR1 is ENHRY and CDR2 is SYGVKD in the germline V gene. The CDR3 is 13 amino acids. V gave up 4 bases and J gave up 3 bases; unmatched junction bases: 2. In nucleotides, the CDR3 is TGTGCCATCAGTGGAGGACAGGAAGAGACCCAGTACTTC. Amino acid sequence: CAISGGQEETQYF.

The rearrangement uses TRBV18 and TRBJ2-7; no firm D call. The J call is doubtful: the DNA matches TRBJ2-5 better. The V gene's germline CDR1 is KGHSH and CDR2 LQKENI. CDR3 length: 14 amino acids. DNA of the CDR3: TGTGCCAGCTCACCGAAATTTGATCCGGAGACCCAGTACTTC. This encodes CASSPKFDPETQYF.

Only a few counts were recorded for this clonotype. CDR3 amino acids: CSASLRGALGEQFF. The CDR3, as DNA: TGCAGTGCTAGTTTGCGGGGGGCCCTGGGGGAGCAGTTCTTC. V is TRBV20-1 and J is TRBJ2-1; TRBD2 agrees at 8 bases. The V gene end was trimmed by 3 bases and the J gene end by 10 bases; junction bases not matched to a gene: 11. Per germline, CDR1 DFQATT and CDR2 SNEGSKA (reference sequence). The CDR3 is 14 residues long.

This chain connects TRBV5-6 to TRBJ1-2; D is ambiguous. Trimming took 2 bases from V and 0 from J, leaving 11 bases between them. The germline gives CDR1 SGHDT, CDR2 YYEEEE. This CDR3 is 15 amino acids long. This CDR3 reads CASSFRRKTNYGYTF. The DNA for the CDR3 is TGTGCCAGCAGCTTTCGGCGGAAGACTAACTATGGCTACACCTTC.

The chain links TRBV7-9 to TRBJ1-4, with 10 bases fitting TRBD1. The trim removed 5 bases at V and 5 bases at J, leaving 8 bases unmatched. From germline, CDR1 is SEHNR and CDR2 FQNEAQ (reference sequence). This CDR3 comprises 16 residues. The CDR3 loop reads CASSRIKDRGNEKLFF. CDR3 in DNA: TGTGCCAGCAGCCGGATCAAGGACAGGGGGAATGAAAAACTGTTTTTT.